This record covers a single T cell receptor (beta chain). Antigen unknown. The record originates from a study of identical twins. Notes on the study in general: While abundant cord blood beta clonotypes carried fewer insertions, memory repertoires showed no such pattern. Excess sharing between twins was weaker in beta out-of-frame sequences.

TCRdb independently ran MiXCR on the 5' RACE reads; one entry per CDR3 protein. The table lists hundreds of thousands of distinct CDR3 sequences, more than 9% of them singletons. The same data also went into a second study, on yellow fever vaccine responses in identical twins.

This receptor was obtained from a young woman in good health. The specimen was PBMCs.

Here the CDR3 reads CATSAGLPAGANVLTF. DNA of the CDR3: TGTGCCACCAGTGCGGGACTCCCCGCTGGGGCCAACGTCCTGACTTTC. J is TRBJ2-6 and V is TRBV24-1; weak D call: TRBD2 (6 bases). The V end lost 5 bases, the J end lost 2 bases, and 12 bases lay between the germline ends. CDR1 KGHDR and CDR2 SFDVKD come from the germline V gene. This CDR3 is built from 16 residues.